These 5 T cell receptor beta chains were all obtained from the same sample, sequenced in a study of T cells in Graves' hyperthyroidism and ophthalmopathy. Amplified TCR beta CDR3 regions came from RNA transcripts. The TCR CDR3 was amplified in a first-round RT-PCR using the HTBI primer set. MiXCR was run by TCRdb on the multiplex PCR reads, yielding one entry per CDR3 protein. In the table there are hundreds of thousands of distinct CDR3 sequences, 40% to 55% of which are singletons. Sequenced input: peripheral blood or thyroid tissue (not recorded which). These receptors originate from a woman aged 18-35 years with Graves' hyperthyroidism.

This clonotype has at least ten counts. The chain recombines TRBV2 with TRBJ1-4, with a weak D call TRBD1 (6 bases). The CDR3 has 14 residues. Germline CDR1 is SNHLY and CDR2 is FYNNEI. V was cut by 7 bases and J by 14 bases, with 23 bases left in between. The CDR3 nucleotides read TGTGCCAGCACCGCGACAGGCCCTAAGGGTTGTCTGTTTTTT. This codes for CASTATGPKGCLFF.

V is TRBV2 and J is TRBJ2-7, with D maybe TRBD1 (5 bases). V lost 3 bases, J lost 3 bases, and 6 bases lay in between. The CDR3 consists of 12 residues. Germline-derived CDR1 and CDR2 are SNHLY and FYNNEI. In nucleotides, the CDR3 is TGTGCCAGCAGTGACGACAGCTACGAGCAGTACTTC. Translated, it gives CASSDDSYEQYF. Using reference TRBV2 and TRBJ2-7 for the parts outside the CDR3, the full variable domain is EPEVTQTPSHQVTQMGQEVILRCVPISNHLYFYWYRQILGQKVEFLVSFYNNEISEKSEIFDDQFSVERPDGSNFTLKIRSTKLEDSAMYFCASSDDSYEQYFGPGTRLTVT.

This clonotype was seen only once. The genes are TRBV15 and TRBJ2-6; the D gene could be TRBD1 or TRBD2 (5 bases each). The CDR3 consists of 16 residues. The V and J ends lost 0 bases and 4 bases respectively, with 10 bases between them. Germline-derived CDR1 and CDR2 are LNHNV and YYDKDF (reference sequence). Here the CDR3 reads CATSRDGGSGANVLTF. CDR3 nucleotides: TGTGCCACCAGCAGAGATGGGGGATCGGGGGCCAACGTCCTGACTTTC.

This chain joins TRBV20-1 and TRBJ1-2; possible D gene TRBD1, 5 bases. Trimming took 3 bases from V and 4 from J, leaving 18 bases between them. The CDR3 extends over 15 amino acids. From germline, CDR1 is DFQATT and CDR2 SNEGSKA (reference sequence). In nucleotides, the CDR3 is TGCAGTGCTAGTCTGGTCCGGGACGGCGGCTATGGCTACACCTTC. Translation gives CSASLVRDGGYGYTF.

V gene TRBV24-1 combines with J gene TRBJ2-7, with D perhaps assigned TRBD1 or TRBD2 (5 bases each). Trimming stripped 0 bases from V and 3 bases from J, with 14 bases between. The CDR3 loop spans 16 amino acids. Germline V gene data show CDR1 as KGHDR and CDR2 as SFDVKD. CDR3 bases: TGTGCCACCAGTGATTTGCTTGGAGGACACTACTACGAGCAGTACTTC. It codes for CATSDLLGGHYYEQYF.